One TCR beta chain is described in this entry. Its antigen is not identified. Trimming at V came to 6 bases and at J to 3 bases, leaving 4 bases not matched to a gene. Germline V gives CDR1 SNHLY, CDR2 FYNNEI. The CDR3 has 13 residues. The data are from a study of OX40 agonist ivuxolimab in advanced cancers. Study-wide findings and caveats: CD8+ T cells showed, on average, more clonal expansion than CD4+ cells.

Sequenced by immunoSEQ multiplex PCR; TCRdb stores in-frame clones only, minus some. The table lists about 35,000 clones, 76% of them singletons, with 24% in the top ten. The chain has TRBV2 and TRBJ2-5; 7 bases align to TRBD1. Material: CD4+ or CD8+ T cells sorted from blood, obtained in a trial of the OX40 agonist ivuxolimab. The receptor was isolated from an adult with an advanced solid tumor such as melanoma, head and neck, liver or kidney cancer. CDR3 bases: TGTGCCAGCAGGGGGGACAGTAAAGAGACCCAGTACTTC. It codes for CASRGDSKETQYF.